Each of the 9 T cell receptor beta chains below was sequenced from the same sample in a study of cytomegalovirus exposure and HLA in healthy donors. The PCR ran on 60 Vbeta and 13 Jbeta primers. Profiled with immunoSEQ multiplex PCR; TCRdb holds only in-frame clones, not every one. The table includes 100,000 to 150,000 clones, 60% to 85% detected once. Sample: PBMCs. The receptors here all came from a man aged 25-45 years in good health and CMV-seronegative.

This sequence joins TRBV7-2 and TRBJ2-7; perhaps TRBD1 as D (5 bases). The germline gives CDR1 SGHTA, CDR2 FQGNSA. The CDR3 runs 15 residues. Trimming left V 1 base short and J 0 bases short, with 10 bases between. DNA of the CDR3: TGTGCCAGCAGCTTAGAAAGGGGAAGCTCCTACGAGCAGTACTTC. Amino acid sequence: CASSLERGSSYEQYF.

The rearrangement uses TRBV18 and TRBJ1-2; D is ambiguous. Germline CDR1 is KGHSH and CDR2 is LQKENI. The CDR3 is made up of 14 amino acids. Trimming pared 1 base from V and 3 bases from J, leaving 9 bases between. The chain's CDR3 is CASSPRGGDYGYTF. The CDR3 DNA is TGTGCCAGCTCACCACGAGGCGGGGACTATGGCTACACCTTC.

This clone occurred once. This chain connects TRBV27 to TRBJ1-5; D is possibly TRBD1 (5 bases). Trimming cost V 2 bases and J 7 bases, with 15 bases left between them. This CDR3 spans 15 amino acids. Germline loops: CDR1 MNHEY, CDR2 SMNVEV (reference sequence). The CDR3 bases are TGTGCCAGCAGTTTAGCACACCCAAGGGGACAGCCCCAGCATTTT. This codes for CASSLAHPRGQPQHF.

This chain links TRBV5-4 with TRBJ2-3; D is unclear. The germline CDR1 and CDR2 sequences are SGHNT and YYREEE (reference sequence). The CDR3 spans 15 residues. V lost 2 bases and J lost 0, with 10 bases in between. DNA of the CDR3: TGTGCCAGCAGCTTCGTGACTCCTAGCACAGATACGCAGTATTTT. It is translated as CASSFVTPSTDTQYF.

This clone was observed a handful of times. The V gene is TRBV25-1, the J gene TRBJ2-1, with 12 bases that match TRBD2. The CDR3 is 17 amino acids. After removal of 4 bases from V and 6 bases from J, the junction contained 10 bases not matched to a gene. Per germline, CDR1 MGHDK and CDR2 SYGVNS. This CDR3 reads CASSGLAGGAKGNEQFF. The DNA for the CDR3 is TGTGCCAGCAGTGGCCTAGCGGGAGGGGCCAAGGGCAATGAGCAGTTCTTC. The entire variable domain, with the rest obtained from reference TRBV25-1 and TRBJ2-1, is as follows: EADIYQTPRYLVIGTGKKITLECSQTMGHDKMYWYQQDPGMELHLIHYSYGVNSTEKGDLSSESTVSRIRTEHFPLTLESARPSHTSQYLCASSGLAGGAKGNEQFFGPGTRLTVL.

This chain links TRBV18 with TRBJ1-4; D call uncertain. The ends were cut back, 2 bases at V and 0 bases at J, with 10 bases in the middle. CDR1 is KGHSH and CDR2 is LQKENI in the germline V gene. The CDR3 is 16 amino acids. CDR3 residues: CASSPGQLATNEKLFF. As DNA, the CDR3 is TGTGCCAGCTCACCAGGGCAGTTGGCAACTAATGAAAAACTGTTTTTT.

DNA for the CDR3: TGTGCCAGCAGTGAAACCGGGAGGGCCTACAATGAGCAGTTCTTC. It translates to CASSETGRAYNEQFF. This chain connects TRBV2 to TRBJ2-1; 8 nucleotides align to TRBD2. CDR3 size: 15 residues. CDR1 and CDR2 (germline): SNHLY, FYNNEI. Trimming removed 2 bases from V and 2 bases from J; junction bases left unmatched: 2.

As regards this clone: The junction departs from germline at one end; a sequencing error may be responsible. This chain uses TRBV18 with TRBJ2-3, with D possibly matching TRBD1 (5 bases). The CDR3 totals 16 residues. Germline loops: CDR1 KGHSH, CDR2 LQKENI. The CDR3 sequence is CASSSPQGFGTDTQYF. CDR3 bases: TGTGCCAGCTCATCACCTCAGGGCTTCGGCACAGATACGCAGTATTTT. The variable domain in full, completed from reference TRBV18 and TRBJ2-3, reads NAGVMQNPRHLVRRRGQEARLRCSPMKGHSHVYWYRQLPEEGLKFMVYLQKENIIDESGMPKERFSAEFPKEGPSILRIQQVVRGDSAAYFCASSSPQGFGTDTQYFGPGTRLTVL.

V gene TRBV14 combines with J gene TRBJ1-1, with D perhaps matching TRBD1 (5 bases). The CDR3 is 17 amino acids. V lost 0 bases and J 0 bases, leaving 14 bases between the germline ends. Germline V gene sequence: CDR1 SGHDN, CDR2 FVKESK. CDR3 region: CASSQELGGGLNTEAFF. The CDR3 DNA follows: TGTGCCAGCAGCCAAGAACTCGGGGGAGGGTTGAACACTGAAGCTTTCTTT.